Below, one TCR beta chain is given with its context. Its antigen is as yet unknown. High-throughput TCR beta sequencing covered peripheral CD8+ and CD4+ T cells. Negative isolation was used for CD8+ and CD4+ T cells, and FACS enrichment was applied to TEMRA cells. CDR1 and CDR2 (germline): SGHDT, YYEEEE. The CDR3 extends over 12 amino acids. Trimming cost V 4 bases and J 9 bases, with 11 bases left between them. The sample comes from a study of CD8 T cells in Susac syndrome. An input of roughly 0.5 to 1 ug of RNA was subjected to reverse transcription using random hexamers. TCRdb used MiXCR to reprocess the immunoSEQ multiplex PCR reads, holding one entry per CDR3 protein. This repertoire shows about 150,000 distinct CDR3 sequences, less than 97% found once; its top ten account for over 0.12%. The study's findings and limits: Only a relatively small number of individuals were included in the TCR sequencing and HLA analysis.

V and J are TRBV5-6 and TRBJ2-1; D not certain. Material for sequencing was CD8+ T cells from PBMCs. This TCR was sampled from a human donor with multiple sclerosis. CDR3 amino acids: CASSDGSGEQFF. The CDR3 DNA reads as TGTGCCAGCAGCGATGGATCGGGTGAGCAGTTCTTC.